The next 25 T cell receptor beta chains were all read from a single sample in a study of OX40 agonist ivuxolimab in advanced cancers. Sequenced by immunoSEQ multiplex PCR; TCRdb stores in-frame clones only, minus some. The sample includes fewer than 85,000 clones, roughly 91% of them seen just once. Source: CD4+ or CD8+ T cells sorted from blood, taken in a trial of the OX40 agonist ivuxolimab. Receptor source: an adult with an advanced solid tumor such as melanoma, head and neck, liver or kidney cancer.

The chain's CDR3 is CSVTGPEGTQYF. In DNA, the CDR3 is TGCAGCGTAACAGGCCCCGAGGGGACCCAGTACTTC. J is TRBJ2-5 and V is TRBV29-1; possibly TRBD1 or TRBD2 for D (5 bases each). The CDR3 is 12 residues long. The V gene's germline CDR1 is SQVTM and CDR2 ANQGSEA. Trimming removed 6 bases at V and 7 bases at J, with 15 bases between.

The chain couples TRBV29-1 to TRBJ1-1; 8 bases match TRBD1. The CDR3 extends over 15 amino acids. The V segment lost 4 bases and the J segment 1 base; nucleotides outside the gene matches: 8. CDR1 and CDR2 from the germline V gene are SQVTM and ANQGSEA. Here the CDR3 reads CSVVRDRSPNTEAFF. The CDR3 nucleotides are TGCAGCGTTGTTAGGGACAGGTCTCCGAACACTGAAGCTTTCTTT.

The CDR3: CASTTGQVYNEQFF. CDR3 nucleotide sequence: TGTGCCAGTACCACGGGACAGGTTTACAATGAGCAGTTCTTC. This chain connects TRBV19 to TRBJ2-1, with 8 nucleotides matching TRBD1. The germline V gene has CDR1 LNHDA and CDR2 SQIVND (reference sequence). The CDR3 sequence is 14 residues long. The ends lost 7 bases at V and 4 bases at J; junction bases unmatched: 6.

The V gene is TRBV6-6, the J gene TRBJ2-7; 10 bases map to TRBD2. CDR1 is MNHNY, CDR2 SVGAGI, per germline (reference sequence). V gave up 8 bases and J gave up 2 bases; unmatched junction bases: 6. CDR3 length: 14 residues. The DNA of the CDR3 is TGTGCCAGCTGCACCCTAGCGGGAGCCTACGAGCAGTACTTC. It encodes CASCTLAGAYEQYF.

V gene TRBV18 combines with J gene TRBJ1-5; D unclear. CDR1 and CDR2 from the germline V gene are KGHSH and LQKENI. This CDR3 has 15 residues. Trimming removed 3 bases from V and 7 bases from J, with 16 bases in between. The CDR3 reads CASSPLGQSGQPQHF. In nucleotides, the CDR3 is TGTGCCAGCTCACCGTTAGGGCAGTCCGGACAGCCCCAGCATTTT.

This chain links TRBV2 with TRBJ2-5, with 9 bases fitting TRBD1. J gave up 3 bases and V 8 bases, and 4 bases lay outside the gene matches. Looked up from germline, CDR1 is SNHLY and CDR2 is FYNNEI. This CDR3 contains 13 residues. The CDR3 here is CASRRDREETQYF. Written as DNA, the CDR3 is TGTGCCAGCCGCCGGGACAGGGAAGAGACCCAGTACTTC. Full variable domain (missing parts from reference TRBV2 and TRBJ2-5): EPEVTQTPSHQVTQMGQEVILRCVPISNHLYFYWYRQILGQKVEFLVSFYNNEISEKSEIFDDQFSVERPDGSNFTLKIRSTKLEDSAMYFCASRRDREETQYFGPGTRLLVL.

V and J are TRBV30 and TRBJ1-1; TRBD1 matches at 7 bases. Trimming took 0 bases from V and 4 from J; bases not matched to a gene: 5. CDR3 length: 14 amino acids. Germline V gene lookup returns CDR1 GTSNPN and CDR2 SVGIG (reference sequence). The CDR3 DNA is TGTGCCTGGAGTGTAGAAGGGGGCATCACTGAAGCTTTCTTT. Translated, it gives CAWSVEGGITEAFF.

This chain uses TRBV27 with TRBJ1-4, with a weak D call TRBD1 (5 bases). The CDR3 totals 14 residues. V was trimmed by 0 bases and J by 7 bases, leaving 9 bases between them. Germline V lookup: CDR1 MNHEY, CDR2 SMNVEV (reference sequence). The CDR3 sequence is CASSLSWGGEKLFF. CDR3 in DNA: TGTGCCAGCAGTTTATCGTGGGGGGGTGAAAAACTGTTTTTT. The full variable domain, completed using reference TRBV27 and TRBJ1-4, is EAQVTQNPRYLITVTGKKLTVTCSQNMNHEYMSWYRQDPGLGLRQIYYSMNVEVTDKGDVPEGYKVSRKEKRNFPLILESPSPNQTSLYFCASSLSWGGEKLFFGSGTQLSVL.

The sample holds one count of this clone. The CDR3 protein is CASSTGTSGETQYF. CDR3 nucleotides: TGTGCCAGCAGCACCGGGACTAGCGGAGAGACCCAGTACTTC. The chain is built from TRBV5-6 and TRBJ2-5; 11 bases are a match to TRBD2. This CDR3 region has 14 residues. V lost 4 bases and J lost 4; bases outside the gene matches: 3. Germline V gives CDR1 SGHDT, CDR2 YYEEEE.

Within the sample, this clone is medium-sized. The chain uses TRBV30 and TRBJ2-7; weak D call: TRBD2 (6 bases). Trimming pared 2 bases from V and 3 bases from J, leaving 11 bases between. This CDR3 is 13 amino acids long. The germline gives CDR1 GTSNPN, CDR2 SVGIG (reference sequence). CDR3 in amino acids: CAWSRSGVYEQYF. The CDR3 DNA follows: TGTGCCTGGAGTCGATCGGGAGTCTACGAGCAGTACTTC. The entire variable domain, with the rest obtained from reference TRBV30 and TRBJ2-7, is as follows: SQTIHQWPATLVQPVGSPLSLECTVEGTSNPNLYWYRQAAGRGLQLLFYSVGIGQISSEVPQNLSASRPQDRQFILSSKKLLLSDSGFYLCAWSRSGVYEQYFGPGTRLTVT.

The DNA for the CDR3 is TGCGCCAGCAGCTTGGGCCTAAGTAACTATGGCTACACCTTC. It yields the protein CASSLGLSNYGYTF. The V and J genes are TRBV5-1 and TRBJ1-2; D remains unclear. This CDR3 has 14 amino acids. The V end was cut by 0 bases, the J end by 1 base, with 7 bases between. Germline V gene sequence: CDR1 SGHRS, CDR2 YFSETQ.

V and J are TRBV9 and TRBJ1-1; D gene ambiguous. The CDR3 covers 15 residues. The germline V gene encodes CDR1 SGDLS and CDR2 YYNGEE. With 4 bases removed from V and 2 bases from J, the gap between germline ends came to 15 bases. The CDR3 bases are TGTGCCAGCAGCCCCTGGACGGTCCCCAACACTGAAGCTTTCTTT. Translating it yields CASSPWTVPNTEAFF.

The V gene is TRBV7-6, the J gene TRBJ1-1, with 9 nucleotides matching TRBD1. J was trimmed by 10 bases and V by 4 bases; bases with no gene match: 4. Germline CDR1 is SGHVS and CDR2 is FNYEAQ. The CDR3 consists of 12 residues. The CDR3 sequence is CASSSGTGRAFF. The CDR3 coding sequence is TGTGCCAGCAGCTCAGGGACAGGGAGAGCTTTCTTT.

The V call is TRBV30, the J call TRBJ2-2; D is unresolved. Per germline, CDR1 GTSNPN and CDR2 SVGIG (reference sequence). The CDR3 totals 15 residues. V was cut by 0 bases and J by 2 bases, with 10 bases left in between. The CDR3 protein is CAWSVKAANTGELFF. For the CDR3, the DNA is TGTGCCTGGAGTGTAAAGGCCGCCAACACCGGGGAGCTGTTTTTT.

The chain uses TRBV28 and TRBJ2-3; D perhaps matches TRBD2 (5 bases). This CDR3 is 14 amino acids long. Trimming took off 7 bases at V and 3 bases at J, with 14 bases between the two ends. Germline V gives CDR1 MDHEN, CDR2 SYDVKM. CDR3 sequence reads: CASKGSISTDTQYF. DNA of the CDR3: TGTGCCAGCAAAGGGAGCATATCGACAGATACGCAGTATTTT. The full variable domain, in which reference TRBV28 and TRBJ2-3 provide the parts outside the CDR3, is DVKVTQSSRYLVKRTGEKVFLECVQDMDHENMFWYRQDPGLGLRLIYFSYDVKMKEKGDIPEGYSVSREKKERFSLILESASTNQTSMYLCASKGSISTDTQYFGPGTRLTVL.

The chain carries TRBV5-1 and TRBJ1-3; TRBD1 might be the D (5 bases). Germline V gene data show CDR1 as SGHRS and CDR2 as YFSETQ. This CDR3 has 15 residues. The V and J ends lost 1 base and 2 bases respectively, with 10 bases between them. The CDR3 nucleotides are TGCGCCAGCAGCTTGCGGGGACTAGCTGGAAACACCATATATTTT. Translated: CASSLRGLAGNTIYF.

The chain combines TRBV30 with TRBJ2-4; D remains unclear. There are 16 residues in the CDR3. V lost 0 bases and J lost 0, with 12 bases in between. CDR1 is GTSNPN, CDR2 SVGIG, per germline (reference sequence). CDR3 DNA sequence: TGTGCCTGGAGTGTGGGTCTCCTCGGAGCCAAAAACATTCAGTACTTC. Its protein product is CAWSVGLLGAKNIQYF.

The V and J genes are TRBV5-4 and TRBJ2-1; D perhaps matches TRBD2 (6 bases). This CDR3 comprises 16 residues. V lost 0 bases and J 7 bases, leaving 17 bases between the germline ends. Germline CDR1 SGHNT, CDR2 YYREEE (reference sequence). Here the CDR3 DNA reads TGTGCCAGCAGCTTGGCCCTGAGACTAGGTCGGAATGAGCAGTTCTTC. This gives the protein CASSLALRLGRNEQFF.

The chain is built from TRBV18 and TRBJ2-7; 7 bases fit TRBD2. V dropped 3 bases and J dropped 3; count of bases not matched to a gene: 8. The CDR3 totals 15 residues. Germline assignment: CDR1 KGHSH and CDR2 LQKENI. In nucleotides, the CDR3 is TGTGCCAGCTCACCGCCTAGCGGCCCCCTCTACGAGCAGTACTTC. Encoded protein: CASSPPSGPLYEQYF.

The chain is built from TRBV19 and TRBJ2-5; D might be TRBD2 (5 bases). CDR1 is LNHDA, CDR2 SQIVND, per germline (reference sequence). There are 12 residues in the CDR3. Trimming took 5 bases from V and 5 from J, leaving 9 bases between them. The chain's CDR3 is CASSRTGETQYF. The CDR3 DNA follows: TGTGCCAGTAGTCGGACTGGGGAGACCCAGTACTTC. Variable domain in full (rest from reference TRBV19 and TRBJ2-5): DGGITQSPKYLFRKEGQNVTLSCEQNLNHDAMYWYRQDPGQGLRLIYYSQIVNDFQKGDIAEGYSVSREKKESFPLTVTSAQKNPTAFYLCASSRTGETQYFGPGTRLLVL.

The gene calls are TRBV2 and TRBJ2-1; D gene unclear. Trimming removed 6 bases at V and 7 bases at J, with 7 bases between. Germline assignment: CDR1 SNHLY and CDR2 FYNNEI. This CDR3 comprises 11 residues. The CDR3 reads CASSQWNEQFF. The CDR3 DNA follows: TGTGCCAGCAGCCAGTGGAATGAGCAGTTCTTC.

This clone was seen a handful of times. The chain has TRBV30 and TRBJ1-1, with 8 bases fitting TRBD1. CDR1 and CDR2 from the germline V gene are GTSNPN and SVGIG (reference sequence). V was pared by 3 bases and J by 11 bases, with 14 bases of the junction left unmatched. The CDR3 is made up of 14 amino acids. In DNA, the CDR3 is TGTGCCTGGAGCCGGACAGGGCTGAGAGGGTCGGCTTTCTTT. As protein: CAWSRTGLRGSAFF.

The chain carries TRBV5-6 and TRBJ2-7; TRBD2 might be the D (6 bases). V was cut by 1 base and J by 4 bases, with 9 bases left in between. Germline CDR1 is SGHDT and CDR2 is YYEEEE. The CDR3 length is 13 residues. CDR3 sequence reads: CASSLWRVYEQYF. In nucleotides, the CDR3 is TGTGCCAGCAGCTTGTGGAGGGTATACGAGCAGTACTTC.

CDR3 in DNA: TGTGCCAGCTCCCCCAAACAGGGGTTTGTTGAAAAACTGTTTTTT. Protein product: CASSPKQGFVEKLFF. This chain links TRBV18 with TRBJ1-4, with TRBD1 identical over 7 bases. This CDR3 comprises 15 residues. Trimming at V came to 6 bases and at J to 7 bases, leaving 11 bases not matched to a gene. Looked up from germline, CDR1 is KGHSH and CDR2 is LQKENI.

This chain uses TRBV7-9 with TRBJ2-1; TRBD2 matches 11 bases. The length of the CDR3 is 16 residues. V shed 4 bases and J 7 bases; nucleotides not matched to a gene: 9. Germline V gene sequence: CDR1 SEHNR, CDR2 FQNEAQ (reference sequence). CDR3 residues: CASSWTSGFGENEQFF. The CDR3 nucleotides are TGTGCCAGCAGCTGGACTAGCGGGTTTGGGGAGAATGAGCAGTTCTTC.